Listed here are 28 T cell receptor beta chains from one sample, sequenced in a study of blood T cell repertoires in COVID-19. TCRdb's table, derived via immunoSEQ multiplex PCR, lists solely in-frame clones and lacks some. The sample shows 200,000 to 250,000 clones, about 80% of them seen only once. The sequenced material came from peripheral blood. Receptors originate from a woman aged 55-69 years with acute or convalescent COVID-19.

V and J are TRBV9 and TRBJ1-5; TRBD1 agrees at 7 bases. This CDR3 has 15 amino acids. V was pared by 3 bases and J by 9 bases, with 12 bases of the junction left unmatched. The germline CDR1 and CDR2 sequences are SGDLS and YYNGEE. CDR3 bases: TGTGCCAGCAGCGCCACCGGGACAGTAAATTGGCCCCAGCATTTT. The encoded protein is CASSATGTVNWPQHF.

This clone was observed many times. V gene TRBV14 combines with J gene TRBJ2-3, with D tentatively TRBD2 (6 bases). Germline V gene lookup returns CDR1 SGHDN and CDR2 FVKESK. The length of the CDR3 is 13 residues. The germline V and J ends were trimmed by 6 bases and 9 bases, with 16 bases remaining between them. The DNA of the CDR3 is TGTGCCAGCAGTCGACTAGGGGTGGGCACGCAGTATTTT. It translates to CASSRLGVGTQYF. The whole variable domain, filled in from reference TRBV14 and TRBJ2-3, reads EAGVTQFPSHSVIEKGQTVTLRCDPISGHDNLYWYRRVMGKEIKFLLHFVKESKQDESGMPNNRFLAERTGGTYSTLKVQPAELEDSGVYFCASSRLGVGTQYFGPGTRLTVL.

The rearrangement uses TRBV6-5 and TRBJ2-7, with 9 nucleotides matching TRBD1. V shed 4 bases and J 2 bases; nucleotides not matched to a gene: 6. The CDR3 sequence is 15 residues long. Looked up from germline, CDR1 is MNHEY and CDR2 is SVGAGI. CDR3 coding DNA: TGTGCCAGCAGTTCCCCGACAGGGGGGACCTACGAGCAGTACTTC. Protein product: CASSSPTGGTYEQYF.

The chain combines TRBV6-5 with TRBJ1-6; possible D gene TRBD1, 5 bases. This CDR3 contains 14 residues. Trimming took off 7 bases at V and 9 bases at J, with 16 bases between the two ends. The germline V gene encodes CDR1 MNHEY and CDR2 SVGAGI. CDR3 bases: TGTGCCAGCATGGAGGGACGGGCGGGTTCACCCCTCCACTTT. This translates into CASMEGRAGSPLHF.

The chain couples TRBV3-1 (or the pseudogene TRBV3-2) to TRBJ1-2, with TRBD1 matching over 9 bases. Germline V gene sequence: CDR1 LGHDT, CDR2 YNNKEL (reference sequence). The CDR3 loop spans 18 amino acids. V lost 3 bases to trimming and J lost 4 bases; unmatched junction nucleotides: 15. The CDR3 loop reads CASSHKPGQGRYGYGYTF. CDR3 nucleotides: TGTGCCAGCAGCCATAAACCGGGACAGGGAAGATATGGCTATGGCTACACCTTC.

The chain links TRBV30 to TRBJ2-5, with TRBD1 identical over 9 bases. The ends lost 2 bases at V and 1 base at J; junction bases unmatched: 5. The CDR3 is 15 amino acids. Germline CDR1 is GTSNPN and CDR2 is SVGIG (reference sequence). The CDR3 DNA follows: TGTGCCTGGAGTCCCGGGACAGGGCTCCAAGAGACCCAGTACTTC. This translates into CAWSPGTGLQETQYF.

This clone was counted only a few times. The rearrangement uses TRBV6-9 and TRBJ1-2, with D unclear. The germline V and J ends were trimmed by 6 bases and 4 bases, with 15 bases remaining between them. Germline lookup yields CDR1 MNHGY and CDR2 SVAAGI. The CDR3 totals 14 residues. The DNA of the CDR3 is TGTGCCAGCAGCTCGTGCGGGTCTACCTATGGCTACACCTTC. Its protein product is CASSSCGSTYGYTF.

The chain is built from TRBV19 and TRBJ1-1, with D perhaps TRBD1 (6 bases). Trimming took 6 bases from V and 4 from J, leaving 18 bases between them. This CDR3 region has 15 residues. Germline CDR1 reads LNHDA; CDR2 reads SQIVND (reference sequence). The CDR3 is CASSRNRDDGTEAFF. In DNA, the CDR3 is TGTGCCAGTAGCAGAAACAGGGACGACGGCACTGAAGCTTTCTTT.

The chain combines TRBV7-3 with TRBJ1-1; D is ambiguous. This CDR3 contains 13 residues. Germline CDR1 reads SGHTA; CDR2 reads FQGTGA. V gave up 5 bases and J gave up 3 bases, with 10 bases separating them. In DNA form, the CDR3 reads TGTGCCAGCAGCCAAAGGCGGGACACTGAAGCTTTCTTT. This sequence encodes CASSQRRDTEAFF.

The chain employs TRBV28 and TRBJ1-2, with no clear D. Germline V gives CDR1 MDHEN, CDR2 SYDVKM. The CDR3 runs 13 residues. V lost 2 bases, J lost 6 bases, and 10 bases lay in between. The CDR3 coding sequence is TGTGCCAGCAGTTTAACACAAACAAATGGCTACACCTTC. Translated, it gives CASSLTQTNGYTF.

The CDR3 sequence is CASSSTPGTGGQETQYF. The CDR3 DNA sequence: TGCGCCAGCAGCTCCACCCCCGGGACAGGGGGCCAAGAGACCCAGTACTTC. This chain connects TRBV5-1 to TRBJ2-5; 11 bases agree with TRBD1. Germline V CDR1 and CDR2: SGHRS, YFSETQ. The trim removed 3 bases at V and 1 base at J, leaving 8 bases unmatched. The CDR3 has 17 amino acids.

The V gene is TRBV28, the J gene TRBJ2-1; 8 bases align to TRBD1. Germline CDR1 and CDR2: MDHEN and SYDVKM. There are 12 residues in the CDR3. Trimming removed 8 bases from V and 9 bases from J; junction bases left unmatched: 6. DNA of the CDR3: TGTGCCAGCGGGGCAGGGGGCGGTGAGCAGTTCTTC. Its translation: CASGAGGGEQFF.

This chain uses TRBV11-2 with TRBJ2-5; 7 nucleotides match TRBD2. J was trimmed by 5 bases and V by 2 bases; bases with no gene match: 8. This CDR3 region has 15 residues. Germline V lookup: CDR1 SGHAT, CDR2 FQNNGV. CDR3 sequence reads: CASSLFGAGRETQYF. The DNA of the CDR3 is TGTGCCAGCAGCTTATTTGGAGCGGGGCGGGAGACCCAGTACTTC.

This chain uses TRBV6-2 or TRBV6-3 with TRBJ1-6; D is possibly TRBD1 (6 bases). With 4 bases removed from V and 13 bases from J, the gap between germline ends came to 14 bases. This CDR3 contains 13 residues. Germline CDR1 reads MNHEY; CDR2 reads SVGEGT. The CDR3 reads CASSLGGLDPLHF. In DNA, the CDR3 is TGTGCCAGCAGTTTAGGGGGACTAGATCCCCTCCACTTT.

The DNA of the CDR3 is TGTGCCAGCAGCTGGAGCGGGGGAAACACCGGGGAGCTGTTTTTT. Translation gives CASSWSGGNTGELFF. V usage is TRBV7-3 and J usage is TRBJ2-2; TRBD2 matches 8 bases. Germline V gives CDR1 SGHTA, CDR2 FQGTGA. The CDR3 is made up of 15 amino acids. V lost 4 bases, J lost 2 bases, and 3 bases stayed unmatched.

The CDR3, as DNA: TGTGCCAGCAGCCTCCGGACTAAAAGCCCTGGAAACACCATATATTTT. Translated: CASSLRTKSPGNTIYF. The gene calls are TRBV5-4 and TRBJ1-3, with no clear D. The V gene lost 4 bases and the J gene lost 2 bases, with 16 bases spanning the gap. The CDR3 has 16 residues. From germline, CDR1 is SGHNT and CDR2 YYREEE (reference sequence).

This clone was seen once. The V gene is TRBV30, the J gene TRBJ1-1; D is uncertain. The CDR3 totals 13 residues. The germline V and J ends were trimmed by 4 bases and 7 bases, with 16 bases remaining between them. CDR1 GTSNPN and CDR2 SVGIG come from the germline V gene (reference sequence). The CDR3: CAWKGSPAGEAFF. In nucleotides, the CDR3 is TGTGCCTGGAAAGGCAGCCCCGCGGGTGAAGCTTTCTTT.

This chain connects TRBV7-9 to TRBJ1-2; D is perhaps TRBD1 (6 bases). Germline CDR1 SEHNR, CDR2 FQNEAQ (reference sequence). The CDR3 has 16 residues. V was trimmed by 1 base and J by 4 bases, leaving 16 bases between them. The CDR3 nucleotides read TGTGCCAGCAGCTTAGTCGGACAGCCCGAAAGCTATGGCTACACCTTC. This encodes CASSLVGQPESYGYTF. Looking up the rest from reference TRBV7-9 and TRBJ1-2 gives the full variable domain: DTGVSQNPRHKITKRGQNVTFRCDPISEHNRLYWYRQTLGQGPEFLTYFQNEAQLEKSRLLSDRFSAERPKGSFSTLEIQRTEQGDSAMYLCASSLVGQPESYGYTFGSGTRLTVV.

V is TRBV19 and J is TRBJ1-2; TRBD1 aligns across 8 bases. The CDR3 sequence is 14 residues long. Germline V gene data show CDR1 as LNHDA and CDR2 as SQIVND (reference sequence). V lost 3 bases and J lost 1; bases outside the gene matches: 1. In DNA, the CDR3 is TGTGCCAGTAGTATGGGACAGGTTAACTATGGCTACACCTTC. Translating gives CASSMGQVNYGYTF. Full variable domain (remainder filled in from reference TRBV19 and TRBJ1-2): DGGITQSPKYLFRKEGQNVTLSCEQNLNHDAMYWYRQDPGQGLRLIYYSQIVNDFQKGDIAEGYSVSREKKESFPLTVTSAQKNPTAFYLCASSMGQVNYGYTFGSGTRLTVV.

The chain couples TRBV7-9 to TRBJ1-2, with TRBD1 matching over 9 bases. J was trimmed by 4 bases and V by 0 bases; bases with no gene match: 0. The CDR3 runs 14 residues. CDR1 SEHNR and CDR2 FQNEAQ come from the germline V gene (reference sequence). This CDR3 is CASSLAQGAYGYTF. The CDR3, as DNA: TGTGCCAGCAGCTTAGCACAGGGGGCCTATGGCTACACCTTC.

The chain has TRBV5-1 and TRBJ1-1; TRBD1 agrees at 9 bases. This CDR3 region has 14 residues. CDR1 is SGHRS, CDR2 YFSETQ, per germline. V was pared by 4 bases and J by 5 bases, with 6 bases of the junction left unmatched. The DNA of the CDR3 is TGCGCCAGCAGCACCGTGACAGGGGGAACTGAAGCTTTCTTT. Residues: CASSTVTGGTEAFF.

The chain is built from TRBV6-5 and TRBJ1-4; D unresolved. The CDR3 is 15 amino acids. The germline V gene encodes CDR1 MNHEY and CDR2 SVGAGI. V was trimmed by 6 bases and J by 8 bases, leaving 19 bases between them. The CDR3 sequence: CASRPRVEGPEKLFF. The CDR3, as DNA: TGTGCCAGCAGACCTCGGGTCGAGGGCCCAGAAAAACTGTTTTTT.

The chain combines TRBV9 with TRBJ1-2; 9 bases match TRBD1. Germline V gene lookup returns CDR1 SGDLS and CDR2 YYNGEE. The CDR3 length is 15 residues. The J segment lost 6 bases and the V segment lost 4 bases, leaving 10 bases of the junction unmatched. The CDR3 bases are TGTGCCAGCAGCCCCCGCCCCGGACAGGGGAATGGCTACACCTTC. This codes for CASSPRPGQGNGYTF.

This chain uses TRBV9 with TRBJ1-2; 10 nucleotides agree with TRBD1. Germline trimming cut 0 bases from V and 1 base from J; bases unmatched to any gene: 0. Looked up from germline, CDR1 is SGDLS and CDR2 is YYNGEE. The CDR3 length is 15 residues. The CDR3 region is CASSVGDRGNYGYTF. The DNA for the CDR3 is TGTGCCAGCAGCGTAGGGGACAGGGGTAACTATGGCTACACCTTC.

CDR3 nucleotides: TGTGCCAGCAGCTTGGACCTCCTTGGCCAGCCCCAGCATTTT. Protein: CASSLDLLGQPQHF. This chain links TRBV5-5 with TRBJ1-5; D unclear. Trimming pared 0 bases from V and 7 bases from J, leaving 11 bases between. Germline V CDR1 and CDR2: SGHKS, YYEKEE (reference sequence). This CDR3 is 14 amino acids long.

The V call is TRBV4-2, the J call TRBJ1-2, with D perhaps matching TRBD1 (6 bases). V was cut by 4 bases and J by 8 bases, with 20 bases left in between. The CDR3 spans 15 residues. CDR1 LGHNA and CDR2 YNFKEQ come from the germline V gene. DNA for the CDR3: TGTGCCAGCAGCCCCGGACAGCGCTTCGTAGCGGGCTACACCTTC. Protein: CASSPGQRFVAGYTF.

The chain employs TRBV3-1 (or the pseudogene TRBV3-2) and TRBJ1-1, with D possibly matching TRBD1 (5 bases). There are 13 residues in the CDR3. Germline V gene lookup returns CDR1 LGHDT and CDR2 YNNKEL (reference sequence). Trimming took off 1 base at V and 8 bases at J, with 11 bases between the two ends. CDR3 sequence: CASSQAVGGEAFF. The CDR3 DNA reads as TGTGCCAGCAGCCAAGCAGTGGGGGGGGAAGCTTTCTTT.

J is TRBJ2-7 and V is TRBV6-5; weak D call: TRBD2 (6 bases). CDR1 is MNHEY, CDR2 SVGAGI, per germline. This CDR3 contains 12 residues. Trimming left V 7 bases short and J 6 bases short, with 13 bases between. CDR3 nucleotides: TGTGCCAGCAAAGGGATGGGGGGCGAGCAGTACTTC. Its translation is CASKGMGGEQYF.